The rows below give T cell receptor beta chains drawn from one sample of a study of cytomegalovirus exposure and HLA in healthy donors. Profiled with immunoSEQ multiplex PCR; TCRdb holds only in-frame clones, not every one. This table has approximately 160,000 clones, 82% appearing once. Sequencing was performed on PBMCs. The receptor set was obtained from a male donor in good health and CMV-seronegative. Each CDR3 is given with its conserved first and last residue. The D gene is left open where the match is weak. Some rows mark clone size as missing; the rest say once, few, many or name a class of expanded clone.

d_call	j_call	v_call	cdr3_length	clone_size	cdr3_nt	cdr3_aa
TRBD2	TRBJ2-1	TRBV5-1	14	.	TGCGCCAGCAGCTCTGGACTAGCGGTGGATGAGCAGTTCTTC	CASSSGLAVDEQFF
.	TRBJ2-1	TRBV7-6	16	.	TGTGCCAGCAGCGGGGCCTTGAGTCACTCCTACAATGAGCAGTTCTTC	CASSGALSHSYNEQFF
.	TRBJ1-2	TRBV4-2	15	few	TGTGCCAGCAGCCAAGATAGGCAGGGCGTCTATGGCTACACCTTC	CASSQDRQGVYGYTF
TRBD1	TRBJ1-2	TRBV28	14	.	TGTGCCAGCAGAGGAAACAGGGGGCTCACTGGCTACACCTTC	CASRGNRGLTGYTF
TRBD1	TRBJ2-5	TRBV28	15	.	TGTGCCAGCAGTTATTCGACAGGGGGTAGAGAGACCCAGTACTTC	CASSYSTGGRETQYF
TRBD2	TRBJ2-1	TRBV6-5	14	few	TGTGCCAGCAGTTACCCGGGAGGGTACAATGAGCAGTTCTTC	CASSYPGGYNEQFF
.	TRBJ2-7	TRBV20-1	11	.	TGCAGTGCTGCGGTCGTGGACGAGCAGTACTTC	CSAAVVDEQYF
TRBD1	TRBJ1-2	TRBV19	14	.	TGTGCCAGTAGGATCACAGGGGGCGCGGATGGCTACACCTTC	CASRITGGADGYTF
TRBD2	TRBJ2-5	TRBV5-4	16	.	TGTGCCAGCAGCTCACGACTAGCGGGGGGACAAGAGACCCAGTACTTC	CASSSRLAGGQETQYF
.	TRBJ2-2	TRBV2	15	once	TGTGCCAGCAGTGAAGAGCCTTTAAGCACCGGGGAGCTGTTTTTT	CASSEEPLSTGELFF
.	TRBJ1-2	TRBV25-1	14	.	TGTGCCAGCAGTGAATCCTGGGACATCTATGGCTACACCTTC	CASSESWDIYGYTF
.	TRBJ2-1	TRBV2	14	.	TGTGCCAGCAAACTCCAGGGGATCTACAATGAGCAGTTCTTC	CASKLQGIYNEQFF
.	TRBJ2-5	TRBV25-1	14	.	TGTGCCAGCAGTGAATTGGGCTCCCAAGAGACCCAGTACTTC	CASSELGSQETQYF
TRBD1	TRBJ1-6	TRBV2	15	.	TGTGCCAGCAGTGGACCGAGGGACAGGGTTTCACCCCTCCACTTT	CASSGPRDRVSPLHF
.	TRBJ1-2	TRBV6-5	16	.	TGTGCCAGCAGTTACTCGATGGGGGCAGGGAGGGTTGGCTACACCTTC	CASSYSMGAGRVGYTF
TRBD1	TRBJ1-1	TRBV25-1	12	.	TGTGCCAGCAGCGGGAAGGGGGCGGGGGCTTTCTTT	CASSGKGAGAFF
.	TRBJ2-4	TRBV6-1	15	.	TGTGCCAGCAGTCCCCAGGGTGCCGGCAAAAACATTCAGTACTTC	CASSPQGAGKNIQYF
TRBD2	TRBJ2-1	TRBV5-1	18	once	TGCGCCAGCAGCTACGGACTAGCGGGAGCCCTCTCCTACAATGAGCAGTTCTTC	CASSYGLAGALSYNEQFF
TRBD1	TRBJ2-5	TRBV5-1	16	once	TGCGCCAGCAGCTTAGGACAGGGAATTTTGCGAGAGACCCAGTACTTC	CASSLGQGILRETQYF